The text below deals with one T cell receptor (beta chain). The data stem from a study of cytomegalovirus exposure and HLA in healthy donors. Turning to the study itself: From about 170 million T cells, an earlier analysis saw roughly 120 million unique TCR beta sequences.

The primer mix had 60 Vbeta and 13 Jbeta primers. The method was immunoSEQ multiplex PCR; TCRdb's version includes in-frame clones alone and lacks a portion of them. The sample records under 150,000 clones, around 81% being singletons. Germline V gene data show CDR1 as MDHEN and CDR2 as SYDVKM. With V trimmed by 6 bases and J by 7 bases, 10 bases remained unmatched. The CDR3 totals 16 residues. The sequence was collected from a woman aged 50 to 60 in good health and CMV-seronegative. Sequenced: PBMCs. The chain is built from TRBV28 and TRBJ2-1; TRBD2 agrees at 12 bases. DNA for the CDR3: TGTGCCAGCAGCCCCTTACTAGCGGGAGGTTGGAATGAGCAGTTCTTC. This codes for CASSPLLAGGWNEQFF. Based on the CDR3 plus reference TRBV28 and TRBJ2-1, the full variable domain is DVKVTQSSRYLVKRTGEKVFLECVQDMDHENMFWYRQDPGLGLRLIYFSYDVKMKEKGDIPEGYSVSREKKERFSLILESASTNQTSMYLCASSPLLAGGWNEQFFGPGTRLTVL.